This T cell receptor (beta chain) was recorded in a study of cytomegalovirus exposure and HLA in healthy donors. Findings and limits, study-wide: Sequencing likely generated an artifact that appeared as a cluster of highly shared sequence variants.

Comment on this clone: The antigen remains undetermined.

13 Jbeta primers and 60 Vbeta primers were used for the PCR. TCRdb's copy holds only in-frame clones and misses some; the assay was immunoSEQ multiplex PCR. The sample contains about 150,000 clones, approximately 69% of which appear only once. Germline assignment: CDR1 SGHRS and CDR2 YFSETQ. Germline trimming cut 3 bases from V and 0 bases from J; bases unmatched to any gene: 7. This CDR3 region has 16 residues. This rearrangement joins TRBV5-1 to TRBJ2-5; TRBD1 matches at 8 bases. This clonotype was sampled from a man aged 25-45 years in good health and CMV-seronegative. Sequencing was carried out using PBMCs. The CDR3 is CASSSLTGEYQETQYF. CDR3 DNA: TGCGCCAGCAGCTCATTGACAGGGGAGTACCAAGAGACCCAGTACTTC.